These 8 T cell receptor beta chains came from one sample sequenced in a study of radiotherapy plus CTLA-4 blockade in lung cancer. Profiled with immunoSEQ multiplex PCR; TCRdb holds only in-frame clones, not every one. Of tens of thousands of clones detected, 70% to 85% appear once; the ten largest clones hold less than 4%. The sequencing used peripheral blood, collected from a patient treated with radiotherapy plus ipilimumab. These receptors came from a human donor with non-small cell lung cancer who had a partial response to radiotherapy plus ipilimumab.

This chain links TRBV27 with TRBJ1-2; the match to TRBD1 covers 8 bases. The junction had 4 bases not matched to a gene; V was cut back by 4 bases and J by 6 bases. Per germline, CDR1 MNHEY and CDR2 SMNVEV (reference sequence). The CDR3 is 13 amino acids. DNA of the CDR3: TGTGCCAGCAGTTACAGGGGGTTAGATGGCTACACCTTC. The encoded protein is CASSYRGLDGYTF.

This clone was counted between two and nine times. This rearrangement joins TRBV5-6 to TRBJ1-2; 8 bases line up with TRBD1. Per the germline V gene, CDR1 is SGHDT and CDR2 is YYEEEE. V gave up 3 bases and J gave up 3 bases; unmatched junction bases: 7. The length of the CDR3 is 15 residues. CDR3 in DNA: TGTGCCAGCAGCTCCCAGGACAGGGTTCACTATGGCTACACCTTC. Its translation: CASSSQDRVHYGYTF. Full variable domain (missing parts from reference TRBV5-6 and TRBJ1-2): DAGVTQSPTHLIKTRGQQVTLRCSPKSGHDTVSWYQQALGQGPQFIFQYYEEEERQRGNFPDRFSGHQFPNYSSELNVNALLLGDSALYLCASSSQDRVHYGYTFGSGTRLTVV.

The genes are TRBV19 and TRBJ1-1, with D perhaps matching TRBD1 (6 bases). The V gene's germline CDR1 is LNHDA and CDR2 SQIVND (reference sequence). V was pared by 6 bases and J by 5 bases, with 16 bases between. CDR3 size: 14 residues. As DNA, the CDR3 is TGTGCCAGTAGCTCGGGTGGGGGCGAGACTGAAGCTTTCTTT. The encoded protein is CASSSGGGETEAFF.

V and J are TRBV28 and TRBJ1-5; 7 bases align to TRBD1. Trimming removed 7 bases from V and 5 bases from J; junction bases left unmatched: 14. Germline-derived CDR1 and CDR2 are MDHEN and SYDVKM. The CDR3 runs 16 residues. This chain's CDR3 is CASTPWGGTAHQPQHF. The CDR3 region has the DNA TGTGCCAGCACTCCCTGGGGTGGGACAGCTCATCAGCCCCAGCATTTT.

This chain connects TRBV4-2 to TRBJ2-7, with 9 positions matching TRBD1. Germline V gene data show CDR1 as LGHNA and CDR2 as YNFKEQ. The CDR3 is 18 amino acids. V dropped 4 bases and J dropped 0; count of bases not matched to a gene: 13. The CDR3 loop is CASSRDRDREPLSYEQYF. DNA of the CDR3: TGTGCCAGCAGCCGGGACCGGGACAGGGAGCCTCTCTCCTACGAGCAGTACTTC.

The rearrangement links TRBV9 to TRBJ2-3; 7 bases line up with TRBD1. The V and J ends lost 0 bases and 4 bases, in that order; junction bases with no gene match: 5. This CDR3 has 15 residues. Per germline, CDR1 SGDLS and CDR2 YYNGEE. The CDR3 region has the DNA TGTGCCAGCAGCGTAGAGGACAGGCTCGCAGATACGCAGTATTTT. This translates into CASSVEDRLADTQYF.

The chain couples TRBV2 to TRBJ1-4, with 8 bases fitting TRBD1. Germline lookup yields CDR1 SNHLY and CDR2 FYNNEI. Trimming removed 6 bases from V and 8 bases from J; junction bases left unmatched: 2. The CDR3 totals 12 residues. The CDR3 sequence is CASRGQDEKLFF. Here the CDR3 DNA reads TGTGCCAGCAGGGGACAGGACGAAAAACTGTTTTTT.

The chain employs TRBV5-1 and TRBJ1-1; no definite D call. V lost 5 bases, J lost 0 bases, and 8 bases lay in between. This CDR3 contains 13 residues. From germline, CDR1 is SGHRS and CDR2 YFSETQ. The CDR3 reads CASRSGVNTEAFF. DNA of the CDR3: TGCGCCAGCAGGTCCGGGGTGAACACTGAAGCTTTCTTT.